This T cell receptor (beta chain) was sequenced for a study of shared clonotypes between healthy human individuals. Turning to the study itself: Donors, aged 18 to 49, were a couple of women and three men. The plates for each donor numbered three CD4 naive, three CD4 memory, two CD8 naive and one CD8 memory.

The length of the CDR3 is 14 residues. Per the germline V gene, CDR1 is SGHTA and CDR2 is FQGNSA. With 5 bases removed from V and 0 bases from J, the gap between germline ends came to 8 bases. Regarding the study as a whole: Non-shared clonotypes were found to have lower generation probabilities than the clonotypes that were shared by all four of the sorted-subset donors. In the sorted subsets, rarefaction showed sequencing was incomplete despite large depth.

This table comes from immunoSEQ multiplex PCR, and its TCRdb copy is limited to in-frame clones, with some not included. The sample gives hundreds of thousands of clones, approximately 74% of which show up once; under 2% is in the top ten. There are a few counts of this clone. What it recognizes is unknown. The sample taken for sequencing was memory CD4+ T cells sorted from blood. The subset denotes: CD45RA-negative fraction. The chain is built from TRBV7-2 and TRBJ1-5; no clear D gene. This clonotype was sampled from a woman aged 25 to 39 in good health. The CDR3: CASSQHYSNQPQHF. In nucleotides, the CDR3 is TGTGCCAGCAGCCAACACTATAGCAATCAGCCCCAGCATTTT.